This TCR beta chain was identified in a study of Graves' ophthalmopathy and Graves' hyperthyroidism. RNA transcripts were the template, and TCR beta CDR3 regions were amplified from them. An initial RT-PCR round employing HTBI primers preceded a second-round multiplex PCR. TCRdb reprocessed the multiplex PCR reads with MiXCR, giving one entry per CDR3 protein. The sample lists a few hundred thousand distinct CDR3 sequences; under 45% were seen once. CDR3 length: 13 amino acids. The V gene lost 8 bases and the J gene lost 3 bases, with 13 bases spanning the gap. Broader study findings: The study's model predicted ophthalmopathy progression at about 64% sensitivity and 72% to 75% specificity. Clonotypes were expanded in thyroid at above 0.001 frequency, and most also appeared in blood.

This clonotype was seen repeatedly, ten times or more. The antigen is unknown. This sequence originates from an adult man with Graves' hyperthyroidism. The sequenced sample was peripheral blood or thyroid tissue (not recorded which). V usage is TRBV12-3 or TRBV12-4 and J usage is TRBJ1-1, with D possibly matching TRBD1 (5 bases). The CDR3 sequence: CASRGHTDTEAFF. DNA for the CDR3: TGTGCCAGCCGCGGACACACGGACACTGAAGCTTTCTTT.